The T cell receptor (beta chain) described here comes from a study of CD8 T cells in ankylosing spondylitis. Findings of the study overall: Made up of fewer than ten highly homologous variants, a TCR beta motif appeared characteristic of ankylosing spondylitis blood. Some of the motif variants had earlier been found in reactive arthritis patients' fluid and blood.

This clonotype was seen a handful of times. Its antigen is unidentified. TCRdb fed the 5' RACE reads into MiXCR, producing one record per CDR3 protein. This table has roughly 700,000 distinct CDR3 sequences, 15% to 20% appearing once. The specimen was blood, either unsorted or a sorted T cell fraction (not recorded which). This TCR was sampled from a male donor with ankylosing spondylitis.

The CDR3 nucleotides read TGCGCCAGCAGCTTGGACCCGGGGCCCTATGGCTACACCTTC. Its translation is CASSLDPGPYGYTF. J is TRBJ1-2 and V is TRBV5-1; tentatively, D is TRBD1 (5 bases). The CDR3 spans 14 residues. Germline values: CDR1 SGHRS, CDR2 YFSETQ. V dropped 0 bases and J dropped 4 bases, with 10 bases sitting between them. The whole variable domain, filled in from reference TRBV5-1 and TRBJ1-2, reads KAGVTQTPRYLIKTRGQQVTLSCSPISGHRSVSWYQQTPGQGLQFLFEYFSETQRNKGNFPGRFSGRQFSNSRSEMNVSTLELGDSALYLCASSLDPGPYGYTFGSGTRLTVV.